Sequencing of this TCR beta chain was carried out in a study of blood T cell repertoires in COVID-19. Turning to the study itself: Donors in the United States, Italy and Spain gave samples during acute or convalescent COVID-19. Nucleic acid was either cDNA or gDNA, and it came from T cells, B-cell-depleted T cells, or PBMCs.

V shed 5 bases and J 7 bases; nucleotides not matched to a gene: 10. In germline, CDR1 is LNHDA, CDR2 SQIVND (reference sequence). The CDR3 runs 14 residues. Authors' data handling: Cell counts per sample came from amplifying reference gene primers. The assay was immunoSEQ multiplex PCR, and TCRdb's table has in-frame clones only and misses some. The V and J calls and clone size were taken over from that table, and D and trimming were inferred from the DNA. The table has about 240,000 clones, about 88% seen once. V usage is TRBV19 and J usage is TRBJ1-2; 7 bases fit TRBD1. The TCR was taken from a woman aged 70-85 years with active or convalescent COVID-19. Sequenced sample: peripheral blood. The CDR3 DNA is TGTGCCAGTAGTTTTCTAGACAGGGTCGGTGGCTACACCTTC. Protein product: CASSFLDRVGGYTF.